Described below is a single T cell receptor beta chain sequence and its context. The data stem from a study of blood T cell repertoires in COVID-19. J was trimmed by 5 bases and V by 6 bases; bases with no gene match: 9. In germline, CDR1 is MNHEY, CDR2 SVGEGT. CDR3 length equals 15 residues. Clones were read by immunoSEQ multiplex PCR, and TCRdb kept only the in-frame ones, dropping some. The sample records 200,000 to 250,000 clones, roughly 84% being singletons. The chain couples TRBV6-2 or TRBV6-3 to TRBJ1-5; TRBD1 aligns across 8 bases. This receptor was obtained from a woman older than 75 with acute or convalescent COVID-19. Sequences were obtained from peripheral blood. This chain's CDR3 is CASSRDRGRDQPQHF. The CDR3 bases are TGTGCCAGCAGCCGTGACAGGGGAAGGGATCAGCCCCAGCATTTT.